Below are 32 T cell receptor beta chains sequenced from a single sample in a study of shared clonotypes between healthy human individuals. The data were produced by immunoSEQ multiplex PCR, yet TCRdb's version contains in-frame clones alone and is incomplete. Of about 1 million clones listed, roughly 75% are singletons. Sequencing was carried out using memory CD4+ T cells sorted from blood. This sample's subset: CD45RA-negative fraction. Every receptor here comes from a man in his late teens or twenties in good health.

Remarks on this clone: Within the sample, other DNA sequences also encode this same CDR3. The chain has TRBV5-6 and TRBJ2-5; D gene uncertain. The V gene's germline CDR1 is SGHDT and CDR2 YYEEEE. The V end was cut by 0 bases, the J end by 4 bases, with 7 bases between. CDR3 size: 13 residues. The CDR3 region is CASSLGGPETQYF. In DNA, the CDR3 is TGTGCCAGCAGCTTGGGAGGTCCAGAGACCCAGTACTTC.

The chain links TRBV10-1 to TRBJ1-1; the match to TRBD1 covers 9 bases. The CDR3 is made up of 15 amino acids. V shed 3 bases and J 7 bases; nucleotides not matched to a gene: 9. The germline V gene encodes CDR1 WNHNN and CDR2 SYGVQD (reference sequence). The CDR3 is CASSDGGTGKGEAFF. The CDR3 nucleotides are TGCGCCAGCAGTGATGGGGGGACAGGGAAGGGTGAAGCTTTCTTT.

V and J are TRBV29-1 and TRBJ2-3; 9 nucleotides line up with TRBD2. The germline CDR1 and CDR2 sequences are SQVTM and ANQGSEA. The CDR3 totals 15 residues. V trimming: 6 bases; J trimming: 0 bases; junction bases outside the gene matches: 7. CDR3 residues: CSVGGGEKSTDTQYF. The CDR3 nucleotides are TGCAGCGTAGGCGGGGGGGAAAAAAGCACAGATACGCAGTATTTT.

This clone occurred a few times. J is TRBJ2-7 and V is TRBV5-4, with a weak D call TRBD2 (7 bases). Trimming took 7 bases from V and 13 from J, leaving 21 bases between them. This CDR3 comprises 12 residues. Per germline, CDR1 SGHNT and CDR2 YYREEE (reference sequence). CDR3 bases: TGTGCCAGCGGCTCGACTCAGGGGAGGGTATACTTC. It encodes CASGSTQGRVYF.

This chain uses TRBV5-1 with TRBJ2-7; D unclear. Trimming cost V 4 bases and J 3 bases, with 14 bases left between them. In germline, CDR1 is SGHRS, CDR2 YFSETQ. The length of the CDR3 is 14 residues. This CDR3 reads CASSKTHQNYEQYF. For the CDR3, the DNA is TGCGCCAGCAGCAAAACCCACCAGAACTACGAGCAGTACTTC.

The rearrangement links TRBV4-1 to TRBJ2-4, with D perhaps being TRBD1 or TRBD2 (9 bases each). The CDR3 runs 19 residues. Germline CDR1 is MGHRA and CDR2 is YSYEKL. V was clipped by 3 bases and J by 3 bases, with 24 bases between them. This CDR3 is CASSQPGTGSGGIKNIQYF. DNA of the CDR3: TGCGCCAGCAGCCAGCCCGGGACAGGGAGCGGGGGGATCAAAAACATTCAGTACTTC.

This chain connects TRBV5-1 to TRBJ1-2; TRBD1 matches 7 bases. This CDR3 region has 13 residues. Germline CDR1 SGHRS, CDR2 YFSETQ. J lost 4 bases, V lost 5 bases, and 5 bases had no gene match. For the CDR3, the DNA is TGCGCCAGCAGTACAGGGGAGGTCTATGGCTACACCTTC. It encodes CASSTGEVYGYTF.

V gene TRBV10-1 combines with J gene TRBJ1-4; 9 bases align to TRBD1. The CDR3 is 12 amino acids. Germline assignment: CDR1 WNHNN and CDR2 SYGVQD (reference sequence). V was pared by 9 bases and J by 8 bases, with 4 bases of the junction left unmatched. CDR3 protein: CARQGAREKLFF. DNA for the CDR3: TGCGCCAGACAGGGGGCGCGAGAAAAACTGTTTTTT.

CDR3 sequence: CASSASRVGDTEAFF. CDR3 DNA sequence: TGTGCCAGCAGCGCCTCGCGGGTGGGGGACACTGAAGCTTTCTTT. This rearrangement joins TRBV6-1 to TRBJ1-1; weak D call: TRBD1 (5 bases). The V end lost 6 bases, the J end lost 3 bases, and 17 bases lay between the germline ends. Germline values: CDR1 MNHNS, CDR2 SASEGT. The CDR3 sequence is 15 residues long.

This clone was recorded a few times. This chain connects TRBV5-1 to TRBJ2-5; 12 nucleotides line up with TRBD2. Germline CDR1 is SGHRS and CDR2 is YFSETQ. The CDR3 length is 17 residues. V was pared by 5 bases and J by 1 base, with 9 bases of the junction left unmatched. The CDR3 sequence: CASSRETSGRSQETQYF. As DNA, the CDR3 is TGCGCCAGCAGTCGCGAGACTAGCGGGAGATCCCAAGAGACCCAGTACTTC.

The chain carries TRBV18 and TRBJ2-2; the D is unclear. The germline V and J ends were trimmed by 3 bases and 4 bases, with 9 bases remaining between them. The CDR3 extends over 14 amino acids. The germline gives CDR1 KGHSH, CDR2 LQKENI. CDR3 sequence: CASSPRSSTGELFF. CDR3 nucleotide sequence: TGTGCCAGCTCACCGCGGTCTTCCACCGGGGAGCTGTTTTTT. The whole variable domain, filled in from reference TRBV18 and TRBJ2-2, reads NAGVMQNPRHLVRRRGQEARLRCSPMKGHSHVYWYRQLPEEGLKFMVYLQKENIIDESGMPKERFSAEFPKEGPSILRIQQVVRGDSAAYFCASSPRSSTGELFFGEGSRLTVL.

The chain links TRBV9 to TRBJ2-1; D not resolved. This CDR3 is built from 16 residues. The ends were cut back, 2 bases at V and 0 bases at J, with 12 bases in the middle. CDR1 and CDR2 (germline): SGDLS, YYNGEE. DNA for the CDR3: TGTGCCAGCAGCGTCCTGGCGAGAGGCTCCTACAATGAGCAGTTCTTC. This encodes CASSVLARGSYNEQFF. Filled out from reference TRBV9 and TRBJ2-1, the complete variable domain reads DSGVTQTPKHLITATGQRVTLRCSPRSGDLSVYWYQQSLDQGLQFLIQYYNGEERAKGNILERFSAQQFPDLHSELNLSSLELGDSALYFCASSVLARGSYNEQFFGPGTRLTVL.

DNA for the CDR3: TGTGCCAGCTCACCGATTATGGGTGGTGAAGCTTTCTTT. It codes for CASSPIMGGEAFF. This chain connects TRBV18 to TRBJ1-1; D is uncertain. Germline V lookup: CDR1 KGHSH, CDR2 LQKENI. The V end was cut by 3 bases, the J end by 7 bases, with 12 bases between. This CDR3 is built from 13 residues.

This chain uses TRBV5-1 with TRBJ2-1; 9 bases are a match to TRBD2. V lost 4 bases, J lost 7 bases, and 9 bases stayed unmatched. The length of the CDR3 is 15 residues. Germline-derived CDR1 and CDR2 are SGHRS and YFSETQ. The CDR3 sequence: CASSQGRGGTNEQFF. CDR3 nucleotides: TGCGCCAGCAGCCAGGGGCGGGGGGGCACAAATGAGCAGTTCTTC. Full variable domain (outside the CDR3, taken from reference TRBV5-1 and TRBJ2-1): KAGVTQTPRYLIKTRGQQVTLSCSPISGHRSVSWYQQTPGQGLQFLFEYFSETQRNKGNFPGRFSGRQFSNSRSEMNVSTLELGDSALYLCASSQGRGGTNEQFFGPGTRLTVL.

The V call is TRBV5-1, the J call TRBJ2-3; a possible D gene is TRBD1 (5 bases). The CDR3 is 16 amino acids. The V gene's germline CDR1 is SGHRS and CDR2 YFSETQ. V dropped 0 bases and J dropped 4 bases, with 15 bases sitting between them. The CDR3 reads CASSLAGRVVADTQYF. In DNA, the CDR3 is TGCGCCAGCAGCTTGGCGGGCAGGGTGGTTGCAGATACGCAGTATTTT.

The chain links TRBV9 to TRBJ1-1, with D perhaps TRBD1 (6 bases). The V and J ends lost 5 bases and 0 bases respectively, with 17 bases between them. The germline V gene encodes CDR1 SGDLS and CDR2 YYNGEE. The CDR3 has 16 amino acids. CDR3 protein: CASSRRGDAMNTEAFF. CDR3 in DNA: TGTGCCAGCAGTCGCAGGGGCGATGCCATGAACACTGAAGCTTTCTTT. The variable domain in full, completed from reference TRBV9 and TRBJ1-1, reads DSGVTQTPKHLITATGQRVTLRCSPRSGDLSVYWYQQSLDQGLQFLIQYYNGEERAKGNILERFSAQQFPDLHSELNLSSLELGDSALYFCASSRRGDAMNTEAFFGQGTRLTVV.

The V and J genes are TRBV19 and TRBJ1-5; D remains ambiguous. Trimming removed 5 bases at V and 3 bases at J, with 5 bases between. CDR3 length equals 12 residues. The germline V gene encodes CDR1 LNHDA and CDR2 SQIVND (reference sequence). In DNA, the CDR3 is TGTGCCAGTAGTCCAATCAATCAGCCCCAGCATTTT. Translating it yields CASSPINQPQHF.

There are a few counts of this clone. Other nucleotide sequences in the sample specify the same CDR3. V usage is TRBV5-1 and J usage is TRBJ2-2; 8 bases map to TRBD1. Germline-derived CDR1 and CDR2 are SGHRS and YFSETQ. V shed 3 bases and J 5 bases; nucleotides not matched to a gene: 6. This CDR3 is built from 15 residues. CDR3 sequence reads: CASSSGTGGTGELFF. The CDR3 DNA follows: TGCGCCAGCAGCTCGGGGACAGGTGGGACCGGGGAGCTGTTTTTT.

This clone came up a few times. The chain combines TRBV30 with TRBJ2-5; D gene unclear. The CDR3 covers 15 residues. Germline assignment: CDR1 GTSNPN and CDR2 SVGIG (reference sequence). V gave up 5 bases and J gave up 4 bases, with 20 bases separating them. The CDR3 DNA follows: TGTGCCTGGGGTCGTCCCACGTTTGGCCGAGAGACCCAGTACTTC. Translation gives CAWGRPTFGRETQYF. The full variable domain, in which reference TRBV30 and TRBJ2-5 provide the parts outside the CDR3, is SQTIHQWPATLVQPVGSPLSLECTVEGTSNPNLYWYRQAAGRGLQLLFYSVGIGQISSEVPQNLSASRPQDRQFILSSKKLLLSDSGFYLCAWGRPTFGRETQYFGPGTRLLVL.

A note on this clone: The same CDR3 also results from other DNA sequences found in this sample. The gene calls are TRBV18 and TRBJ1-4; D unclear. Germline values: CDR1 KGHSH, CDR2 LQKENI. The length of the CDR3 is 13 residues. The V and J ends lost 3 bases and 5 bases respectively, with 7 bases between them. CDR3 amino acids: CASSPSPNEKLFF. The CDR3 DNA is TGTGCCAGCTCACCTAGCCCAAATGAAAAACTGTTTTTT.

The V and J genes are TRBV7-2 and TRBJ2-3; D might be TRBD2 (7 bases). Trimming left V 2 bases short and J 4 bases short, with 13 bases between. Germline CDR1 is SGHTA and CDR2 is FQGNSA. This CDR3 is built from 15 residues. Written as DNA, the CDR3 is TGTGCCAGCAGCTTAAGGGGGGGCCGGTCAGATACGCAGTATTTT. Protein: CASSLRGGRSDTQYF.

The chain is built from TRBV18 and TRBJ2-5; weak D call: TRBD2 (6 bases). V was trimmed by 3 bases and J by 7 bases, leaving 9 bases between them. The germline V gene has CDR1 KGHSH and CDR2 LQKENI. CDR3 size: 12 residues. The CDR3, as DNA: TGTGCCAGCTCACCGGAGGGGTCGACCCAGTACTTC. Its protein product is CASSPEGSTQYF.

The rearrangement uses TRBV5-1 and TRBJ1-1, with TRBD1 matching 7 bases. The CDR3 runs to 14 residues. Germline assignment: CDR1 SGHRS and CDR2 YFSETQ. J was trimmed by 3 bases and V by 0 bases; bases with no gene match: 2. The CDR3 DNA is TGCGCCAGCAGCTTGGTAGGGGGCCACACTGAAGCTTTCTTT. Amino acid sequence: CASSLVGGHTEAFF.

The chain uses TRBV5-6 and TRBJ2-5, with 7 bases aligning to TRBD1. The CDR3 has 13 residues. The J segment lost 4 bases and the V segment lost 6 bases, leaving 6 bases of the junction unmatched. CDR1 is SGHDT and CDR2 is YYEEEE in the germline V gene. CDR3 sequence (DNA): TGTGCCAGCACCCTGACAGGGAGAGAGACCCAGTACTTC. Protein sequence: CASTLTGRETQYF.

This chain links TRBV6-1 with TRBJ2-1; 11 nucleotides align to TRBD2. This CDR3 comprises 16 residues. The J segment lost 5 bases and the V segment lost 2 bases, leaving 5 bases of the junction unmatched. Germline values: CDR1 MNHNS, CDR2 SASEGT. CDR3 coding DNA: TGTGCCAGCAGTGAAACTCTAGCGGGGGGTAACAATGAGCAGTTCTTC. It translates to CASSETLAGGNNEQFF.

In this sample, this clone turned up once. The rearrangement uses TRBV19 and TRBJ2-7; tentatively, D is TRBD2 (5 bases). Germline values: CDR1 LNHDA, CDR2 SQIVND (reference sequence). The ends were cut back, 2 bases at V and 3 bases at J, with 8 bases in the middle. The CDR3 contains 13 residues. The CDR3 DNA sequence: TGTGCCAGTAGTATAAGCGGCAACTACGAGCAGTACTTC. Amino acid sequence: CASSISGNYEQYF.

This chain links TRBV28 with TRBJ1-5; 8 bases are a match to TRBD1. J gave up 4 bases and V 6 bases, and 11 bases lay outside the gene matches. Germline CDR1 MDHEN, CDR2 SYDVKM. The CDR3 extends over 16 amino acids. CDR3 in DNA: TGTGCCAGCAGCCCCCCCAGGGGGCTCGGTAATCAGCCCCAGCATTTT. Its protein is CASSPPRGLGNQPQHF.

In the case of this clone: Its ends do not fully match the called genes, so a read error is possible. Other DNA sequences in the sample encode the same CDR3. The chain uses TRBV5-1 and TRBJ1-1, with D possibly being TRBD1 (6 bases). CDR1 is SGHRS and CDR2 is YFSETQ in the germline V gene. The CDR3 extends over 13 amino acids. CDR3: CASSFTGNPEAFF. In DNA, the CDR3 is TGCGCCAGCAGCTTCACAGGGAACCCTGAAGCTTTCTTT.

The genes are TRBV19 and TRBJ1-2; 12 bases agree with TRBD1. This CDR3 has 15 residues. The germline V gene encodes CDR1 LNHDA and CDR2 SQIVND (reference sequence). Trimming at V came to 3 bases and at J to 5 bases, leaving 4 bases not matched to a gene. CDR3 bases: TGTGCCAGTAGTATCGGGACAGGGGGCCGGTATGGCTACACCTTC. It codes for CASSIGTGGRYGYTF.

This clone was found once. The V gene is TRBV19, the J gene TRBJ1-5, with TRBD1 matching over 8 bases. This CDR3 has 16 residues. With 4 bases clipped from V and 6 bases from J, the junction kept 11 bases outside the gene matches. In germline, CDR1 is LNHDA, CDR2 SQIVND (reference sequence). CDR3: CASSKNQGARSQPQHF. Here the CDR3 DNA reads TGTGCCAGTAGTAAAAACCAGGGGGCGCGGAGTCAGCCCCAGCATTTT.

This chain connects TRBV9 to TRBJ1-5, with D possibly matching TRBD1 (5 bases). CDR1 and CDR2 (germline): SGDLS, YYNGEE. The CDR3 consists of 15 residues. Trimming took off 2 bases at V and 6 bases at J, with 15 bases between the two ends. The CDR3 loop is CASSVLGEVGQPQHF. The CDR3 DNA sequence: TGTGCCAGCAGCGTCTTGGGGGAAGTTGGTCAGCCCCAGCATTTT.

This chain uses TRBV18 with TRBJ2-7; D is unclear. CDR3 size: 13 residues. V gave up 3 bases and J gave up 2 bases, with 8 bases separating them. Germline V gene sequence: CDR1 KGHSH, CDR2 LQKENI. The CDR3 nucleotides read TGTGCCAGCTCACCGACTGGTCCCTACGAGCAGTACTTC. It is translated as CASSPTGPYEQYF.